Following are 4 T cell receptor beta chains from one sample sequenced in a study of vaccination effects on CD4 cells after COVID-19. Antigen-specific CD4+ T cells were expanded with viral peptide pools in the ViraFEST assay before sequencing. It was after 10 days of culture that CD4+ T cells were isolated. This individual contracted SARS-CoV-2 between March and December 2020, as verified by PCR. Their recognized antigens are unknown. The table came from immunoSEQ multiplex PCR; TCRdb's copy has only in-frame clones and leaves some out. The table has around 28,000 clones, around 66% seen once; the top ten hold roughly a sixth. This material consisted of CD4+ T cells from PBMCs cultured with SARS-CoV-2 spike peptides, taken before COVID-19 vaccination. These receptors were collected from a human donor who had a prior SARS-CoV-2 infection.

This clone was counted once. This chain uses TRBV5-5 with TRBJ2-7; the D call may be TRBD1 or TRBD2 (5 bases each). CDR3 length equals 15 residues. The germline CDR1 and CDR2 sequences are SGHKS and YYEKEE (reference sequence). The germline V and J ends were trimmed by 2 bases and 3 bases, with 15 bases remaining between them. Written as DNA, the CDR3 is TGTGCCAGCAGCTTCGGGACGGGCTACGACTACGAGCAGTACTTC. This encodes CASSFGTGYDYEQYF.

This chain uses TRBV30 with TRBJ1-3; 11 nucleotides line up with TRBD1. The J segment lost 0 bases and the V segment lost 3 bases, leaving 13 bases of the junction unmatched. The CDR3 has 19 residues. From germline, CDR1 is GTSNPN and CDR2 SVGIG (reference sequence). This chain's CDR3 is CAWRPGRTGGRSSGNTIYF. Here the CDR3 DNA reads TGTGCCTGGAGACCGGGCAGGACAGGGGGCCGGAGCTCTGGAAACACCATATATTTT.

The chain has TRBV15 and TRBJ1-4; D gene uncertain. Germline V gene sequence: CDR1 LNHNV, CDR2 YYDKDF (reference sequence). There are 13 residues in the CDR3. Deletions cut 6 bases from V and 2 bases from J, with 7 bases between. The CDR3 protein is CATRGSTNEKLFF. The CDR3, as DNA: TGTGCCACCAGGGGGTCGACTAATGAAAAACTGTTTTTT.

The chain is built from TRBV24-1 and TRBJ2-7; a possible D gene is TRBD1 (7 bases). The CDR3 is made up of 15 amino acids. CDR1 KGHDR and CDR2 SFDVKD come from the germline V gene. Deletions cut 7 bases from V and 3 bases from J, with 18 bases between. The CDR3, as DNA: TGTGCCACCAGCACTAGTCAGGGGGGAGACTACGAGCAGTACTTC. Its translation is CATSTSQGGDYEQYF.